These 24 T cell receptor beta chains were sequenced from one sample in a study of blood T cell repertoires in COVID-19. Measured with immunoSEQ multiplex PCR; TCRdb has only the in-frame clones, and not every one. This table has about 68,000 clones, roughly 85% appearing once. What was sequenced was peripheral blood. All receptors derive from a man aged 25 to 40 with acute or convalescent COVID-19.

This clone was seen a single time. The chain uses TRBV29-1 and TRBJ2-1, with D possibly matching TRBD2 (6 bases). Germline V gene lookup returns CDR1 SQVTM and CDR2 ANQGSEA. The CDR3 consists of 12 residues. Deletions cut 6 bases from V and 8 bases from J, with 14 bases between. CDR3 loop: CSVDGRIYEQFF. CDR3 DNA: TGCAGCGTCGACGGGAGAATCTATGAGCAGTTCTTC.

The chain couples TRBV29-1 to TRBJ1-4; D gene unclear. Germline V lookup: CDR1 SQVTM, CDR2 ANQGSEA. V lost 5 bases to trimming and J lost 0 bases, with 10 bases between them. CDR3 length: 14 amino acids. The DNA for the CDR3 is TGCAGCGTTCCGACCGGAGCAACTAATGAAAAACTGTTTTTT. This encodes CSVPTGATNEKLFF.

Points on this clone: Since a much larger clone is just one base distant, this may be a read error. DNA of the CDR3: TGTGCCAGCAGCGATAGCGGGAGGTACAGCACAGATACGCAGTATTTT. This codes for CASSDSGRYSTDTQYF. This sequence joins TRBV11-2 and TRBJ2-3; 10 nucleotides agree with TRBD2. Germline CDR1 is SGHAT and CDR2 is FQNNGV. The CDR3 length is 16 residues. After removal of 5 bases from V and 0 bases from J, the junction contained 5 bases not matched to a gene. The variable domain in full, with the rest retrieved from reference TRBV11-2 and TRBJ2-3, is EAGVAQSPRYKIIEKRQSVAFWCNPISGHATLYWYQQILGQGPKLLIQFQNNGVVDDSQLPKDRFSAERLKGVDSTLKIQPAKLEDSAVYLCASSDSGRYSTDTQYFGPGTRLTVL.

The gene calls are TRBV5-1 and TRBJ2-6; 7 bases agree with TRBD1. CDR1 SGHRS and CDR2 YFSETQ come from the germline V gene. This CDR3 spans 15 amino acids. V shed 5 bases and J 1 base; nucleotides not matched to a gene: 3. CDR3 residues: CASRTGWSGANVLTF. CDR3 sequence (DNA): TGCGCCAGCAGGACAGGGTGGTCTGGGGCCAACGTCCTGACTTTC. The whole variable domain, filled in from reference TRBV5-1 and TRBJ2-6, reads KAGVTQTPRYLIKTRGQQVTLSCSPISGHRSVSWYQQTPGQGLQFLFEYFSETQRNKGNFPGRFSGRQFSNSRSEMNVSTLELGDSALYLCASRTGWSGANVLTFGAGSRLTVL.

V usage is TRBV18 and J usage is TRBJ2-1, with 8 bases matching TRBD1. Germline V gives CDR1 KGHSH, CDR2 LQKENI. The CDR3 runs to 15 residues. Trimming at V came to 3 bases and at J to 4 bases, leaving 5 bases not matched to a gene. CDR3 bases: TGTGCCAGCTCACCGGTACAGGGGGGTTACAATGAGCAGTTCTTC. It encodes CASSPVQGGYNEQFF.

The chain uses TRBV12-3 or TRBV12-4 and TRBJ1-4; D unresolved. The CDR3 runs to 13 residues. Between the trimmed V and J ends, which lost 7 bases and 4 bases, there was a span of 10 bases. The DNA of the CDR3 is TGTGCCAGCAAAATGGCAGATAATGAAAAACTGTTTTTT. Translating gives CASKMADNEKLFF.

This clone occurred once. J is TRBJ2-1 and V is TRBV6-2 or TRBV6-3, with 7 nucleotides matching TRBD1. J was trimmed by 1 base and V by 4 bases; bases with no gene match: 4. CDR3 length: 15 amino acids. CDR1 MNHEY and CDR2 SVGEGT come from the germline V gene. For the CDR3, the DNA is TGTGCCAGCAGTTCAACAGGGGATTCCTACAATGAGCAGTTCTTC. Protein product: CASSSTGDSYNEQFF.

CDR3 sequence reads: CASSQGQGARGQPQHF. The CDR3 nucleotides are TGTGCCAGCAGCCAAGGACAGGGGGCGCGGGGGCAGCCCCAGCATTTT. The chain has TRBV28 and TRBJ1-5; 11 bases are shared with TRBD1. The CDR3 runs to 16 residues. CDR1 is MDHEN, CDR2 SYDVKM, per germline. Losses at the gene ends were 6 bases for V and 7 bases for J; bases not matched to a gene: 11. The full variable domain, completed using reference TRBV28 and TRBJ1-5, is DVKVTQSSRYLVKRTGEKVFLECVQDMDHENMFWYRQDPGLGLRLIYFSYDVKMKEKGDIPEGYSVSREKKERFSLILESASTNQTSMYLCASSQGQGARGQPQHFGDGTRLSIL.

The CDR3 DNA is TGTGCCAGCAGTTCCAGTACCGGAGGGGCAGATACGCAGTATTTT. Amino acids: CASSSSTGGADTQYF. The rearrangement links TRBV6-5 to TRBJ2-3; TRBD2 is a possible D gene (6 bases). Germline lookup yields CDR1 MNHEY and CDR2 SVGAGI. V was clipped by 4 bases and J by 4 bases, with 15 bases between them. CDR3 size: 15 residues.

The CDR3 DNA sequence: TGTGCCAGCAGCTTGCAGGGGCGCACAGATACGCAGTATTTT. Translation gives CASSLQGRTDTQYF. The chain links TRBV11-3 to TRBJ2-3; D may be TRBD1 (6 bases). This CDR3 has 14 residues. V lost 3 bases and J 1 base, leaving 8 bases between the germline ends. Germline V lookup: CDR1 SGHNT, CDR2 YENEEA.

Only one count was recorded for this clone. The DNA of the CDR3 is TGTGCCAGCTCAGTCGACAGGCTAGACCAGCCCCAGCATTTT. Its protein is CASSVDRLDQPQHF. The chain couples TRBV18 to TRBJ1-5; tentatively, D is TRBD1 (6 bases). This CDR3 is built from 14 residues. The germline V and J ends were trimmed by 5 bases and 7 bases, with 15 bases remaining between them. CDR1 and CDR2 from the germline V gene are KGHSH and LQKENI.

The chain joins TRBV5-4 to TRBJ2-5; TRBD1 aligns across 8 bases. The V and J ends lost 4 bases and 3 bases, in that order; junction bases with no gene match: 11. CDR1 is SGHNT, CDR2 YYREEE, per germline (reference sequence). The CDR3 is 16 amino acids. The CDR3: CASSHTPAGGEETQYF. CDR3 bases: TGTGCCAGCAGCCACACCCCGGCAGGGGGCGAAGAGACCCAGTACTTC. Supplemented by reference TRBV5-4 and TRBJ2-5, the full variable domain reads ETGVTQSPTHLIKTRGQQVTLRCSSQSGHNTVSWYQQALGQGPQFIFQYYREEENGRGNFPPRFSGLQFPNYSSELNVNALELDDSALYLCASSHTPAGGEETQYFGPGTRLLVL.

The chain carries TRBV4-1 and TRBJ2-1, with a tentative D call TRBD2 (6 bases). Trimming took 0 bases from V and 6 from J, leaving 12 bases between them. Per the germline V gene, CDR1 is MGHRA and CDR2 is YSYEKL. This CDR3 is 15 amino acids long. The CDR3 coding sequence is TGCGCCAGCAGCCAAGATCCGGGAGTACGCAATGAGCAGTTCTTC. Translating gives CASSQDPGVRNEQFF.

The chain combines TRBV9 with TRBJ2-1, with 9 bases aligning to TRBD2. V was clipped by 4 bases and J by 6 bases; unmatched bases: 8. Per germline, CDR1 SGDLS and CDR2 YYNGEE. The CDR3 is 15 residues long. The CDR3 loop reads CASSFAGTSPNEQFF. In DNA, the CDR3 is TGTGCCAGCAGCTTCGCCGGGACTAGCCCCAATGAGCAGTTCTTC.

The chain combines TRBV25-1 with TRBJ1-6; D gene unclear. Per germline, CDR1 MGHDK and CDR2 SYGVNS. Trimming shortened V by 1 base and J by 6 bases, and 13 bases separated the two germline ends. CDR3 length equals 16 residues. The CDR3 sequence: CASSESLTRRNSPLHF. Here the CDR3 DNA reads TGTGCCAGCAGTGAATCCCTTACCAGGCGTAATTCACCCCTCCACTTT.

V gene TRBV21-1 combines with J gene TRBJ1-4; TRBD1 is the table's D call, not checked against the DNA. TRBV21-1 has pseudogene status. The CDR3 length is 14 residues. As DNA, the CDR3 is TGTGCCAGCAGCCCCAGGCCCCAGCAGGAAAAACTGTTTTTT. Its protein is CASSPRPQQEKLFF.

V and J are TRBV29-1 and TRBJ2-3, with 7 positions matching TRBD1. This CDR3 region has 14 residues. The V gene's germline CDR1 is SQVTM and CDR2 ANQGSEA. V trimming: 6 bases; J trimming: 6 bases; junction bases outside the gene matches: 12. CDR3 region: CSVPKQGLGDTQYF. CDR3 bases: TGCAGCGTGCCAAAACAGGGGTTAGGTGATACGCAGTATTTT.

This sequence joins TRBV19 and TRBJ2-1; 8 bases are a match to TRBD2. Germline V gives CDR1 LNHDA, CDR2 SQIVND (reference sequence). V was clipped by 3 bases and J by 5 bases; unmatched bases: 9. The CDR3 covers 16 residues. The CDR3 region has the DNA TGTGCCAGTAGTATCTCGGGGGGGCCCGTAGACAATGAGCAGTTCTTC. Encoded protein: CASSISGGPVDNEQFF.

The chain carries TRBV24-1 and TRBJ2-1, with 9 bases fitting TRBD2. The V gene's germline CDR1 is KGHDR and CDR2 SFDVKD. The CDR3 runs 15 residues. V lost 4 bases, J lost 9 bases, and 9 bases stayed unmatched. In DNA form, the CDR3 reads TGTGCCACCAGTGACACTAGCGGGCTGCCGCGTGAGCAGTTCTTC. Amino acids: CATSDTSGLPREQFF.

This chain links TRBV14 with TRBJ2-1, with D possibly being TRBD1 (5 bases). This CDR3 has 12 amino acids. Deletions cut 10 bases from V and 6 bases from J, with 13 bases between. Germline V gene data show CDR1 as SGHDN and CDR2 as FVKESK. CDR3 bases: TGTGCCACCCACCTGGGGCTCAATGAGCAGTTCTTC. It yields the protein CATHLGLNEQFF.

This clone was recorded only once. The chain couples TRBV7-3 to TRBJ2-7, with D unresolved. The CDR3 runs 16 residues. Trimming took off 1 base at V and 1 base at J, with 14 bases between the two ends. From germline, CDR1 is SGHTA and CDR2 FQGTGA. As DNA, the CDR3 is TGTGCCAGCAGCTTAAACCCGGCGGCCCCTTCCTACGAGCAGTACTTC. Encoded protein: CASSLNPAAPSYEQYF.

The chain uses TRBV9 and TRBJ1-2; no firm D call. The CDR3 runs to 15 residues. Trimming removed 1 base from V and 4 bases from J, with 14 bases in between. Germline V CDR1 and CDR2: SGDLS, YYNGEE. This CDR3 reads CASSVSTSPSYGYTF. In DNA form, the CDR3 reads TGTGCCAGCAGCGTATCGACATCCCCCAGCTATGGCTACACCTTC.

V usage is TRBV4-3 and J usage is TRBJ2-2; D is possibly TRBD1 (6 bases). With 0 bases removed from V and 6 bases from J, the gap between germline ends came to 14 bases. The CDR3 extends over 16 amino acids. Germline V gene data show CDR1 as LGHNA and CDR2 as YSLEER. This CDR3 is CASSQDFAQGSGELFF. CDR3 DNA sequence: TGCGCCAGCAGCCAAGATTTTGCACAGGGTTCCGGGGAGCTGTTTTTT.

The rearrangement uses TRBV10-2 and TRBJ1-5; 8 bases fit TRBD1. After removal of 6 bases from V and 1 base from J, the junction contained 17 bases not matched to a gene. The CDR3 is 19 amino acids. The germline V gene encodes CDR1 WSHSY and CDR2 SAAADI. The CDR3 nucleotides read TGCGCCAGCAGGCCGGCCTTTGACAGGGGTTGGGGGAGCAATCAGCCCCAGCATTTT. The encoded protein is CASRPAFDRGWGSNQPQHF.